The present entry profiles one TCR beta chain with its context. Researchers ran the PCR with 60 Vbeta and 13 Jbeta primers. Repertoires were generated with immunoSEQ multiplex PCR, while TCRdb's copy carries only in-frame clones and drops some. The sample carries more than 45,000 clones, around 73% recorded once. This sample was taken from a study of cytomegalovirus exposure and HLA in healthy donors. The CDR3 is 16 residues long. The germline V gene has CDR1 LNHDA and CDR2 SQIVND (reference sequence). J lost 0 bases, V lost 9 bases, and 8 bases had no gene match. The chain is built from TRBV19 and TRBJ2-6, with 7 bases lining up with TRBD1. This TCR was recovered from a woman in her 40s in good health and CMV-seropositive. Material: PBMCs. CDR3 in DNA: TGTGCCAGCCTCCGGACAGGACTCTCTGGGGCCAACGTCCTGACTTTC. Its translation: CASLRTGLSGANVLTF.